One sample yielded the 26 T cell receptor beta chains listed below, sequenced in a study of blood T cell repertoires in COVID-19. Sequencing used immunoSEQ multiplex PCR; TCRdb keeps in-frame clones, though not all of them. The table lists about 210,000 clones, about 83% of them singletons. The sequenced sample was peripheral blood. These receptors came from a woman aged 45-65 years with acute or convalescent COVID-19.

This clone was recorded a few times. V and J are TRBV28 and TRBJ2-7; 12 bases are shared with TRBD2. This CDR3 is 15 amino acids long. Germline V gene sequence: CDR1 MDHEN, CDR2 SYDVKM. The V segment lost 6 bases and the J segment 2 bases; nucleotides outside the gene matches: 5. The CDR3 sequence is CASSRGLAGPYEQYF. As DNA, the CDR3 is TGTGCCAGCAGCCGGGGACTAGCGGGTCCCTACGAGCAGTACTTC.

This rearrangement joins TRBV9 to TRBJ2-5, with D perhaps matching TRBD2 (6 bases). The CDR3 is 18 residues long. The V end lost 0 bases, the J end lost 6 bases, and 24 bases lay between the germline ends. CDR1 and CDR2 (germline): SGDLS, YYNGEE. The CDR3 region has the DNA TGTGCCAGCAGCGTAGCCCTCCGGCGGGGAAAGGGAATAAAGACCCAGTACTTC. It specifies CASSVALRRGKGIKTQYF.

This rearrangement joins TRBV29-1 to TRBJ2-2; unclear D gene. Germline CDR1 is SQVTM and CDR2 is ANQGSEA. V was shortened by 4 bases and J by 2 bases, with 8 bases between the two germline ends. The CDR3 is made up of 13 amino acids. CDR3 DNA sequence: TGCAGCGTTGTCGCGGATAACACCGGGGAGCTGTTTTTT. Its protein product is CSVVADNTGELFF.

In nucleotides, the CDR3 is TGTGCCAGTCCGAAGGGACAGAGTGACTATGGCTACACCTTC. Its translation is CASPKGQSDYGYTF. The rearrangement joins TRBV6-4 to TRBJ1-2, with TRBD1 matching over 7 bases. CDR1 and CDR2 (germline): MRHNA, SNTAGT. CDR3 length equals 14 residues. V lost 9 bases, J lost 3 bases, and 10 bases stayed unmatched.

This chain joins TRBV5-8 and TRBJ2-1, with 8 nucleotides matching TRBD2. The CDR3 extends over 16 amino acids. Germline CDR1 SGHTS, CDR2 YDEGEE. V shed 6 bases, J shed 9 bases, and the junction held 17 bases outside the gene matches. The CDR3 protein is CASTDGGASLTGEQFF. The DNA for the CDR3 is TGTGCCAGCACGGACGGGGGGGCATCACTCACGGGTGAGCAGTTCTTC.

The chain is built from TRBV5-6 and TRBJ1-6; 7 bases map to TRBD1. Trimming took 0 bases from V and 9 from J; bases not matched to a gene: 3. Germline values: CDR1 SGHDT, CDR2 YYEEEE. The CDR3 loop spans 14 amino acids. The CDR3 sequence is CASSLGQGFSPLHF. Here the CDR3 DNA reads TGTGCCAGCAGCTTGGGACAGGGTTTTTCACCCCTCCACTTT.

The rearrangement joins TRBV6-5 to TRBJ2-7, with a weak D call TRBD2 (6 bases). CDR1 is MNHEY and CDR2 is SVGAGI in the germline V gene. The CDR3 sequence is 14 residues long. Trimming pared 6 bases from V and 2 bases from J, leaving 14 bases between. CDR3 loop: CASRYRRGPYEQYF. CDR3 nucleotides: TGTGCCAGCAGGTATCGGCGGGGCCCCTACGAGCAGTACTTC.

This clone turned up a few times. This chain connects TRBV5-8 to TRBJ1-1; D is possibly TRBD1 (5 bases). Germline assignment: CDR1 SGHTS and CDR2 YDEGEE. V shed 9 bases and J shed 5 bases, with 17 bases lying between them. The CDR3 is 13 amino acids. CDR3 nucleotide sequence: TGTGCCATCCCATCCGGGGGAAGGACTGAAGCTTTCTTT. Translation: CAIPSGGRTEAFF.

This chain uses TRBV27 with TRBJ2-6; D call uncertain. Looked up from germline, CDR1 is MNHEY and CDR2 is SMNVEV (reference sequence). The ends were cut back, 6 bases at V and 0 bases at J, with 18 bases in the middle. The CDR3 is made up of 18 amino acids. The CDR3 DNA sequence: TGTGCCAGCAGCCCTCGAGGTAGAATTTTCTCTGGGGCCAACGTCCTGACTTTC. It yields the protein CASSPRGRIFSGANVLTF.

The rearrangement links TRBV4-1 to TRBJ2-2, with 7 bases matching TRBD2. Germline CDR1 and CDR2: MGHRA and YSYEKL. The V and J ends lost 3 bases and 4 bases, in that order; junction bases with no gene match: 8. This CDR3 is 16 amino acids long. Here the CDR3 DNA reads TGCGCCAGCAGCCAGGCTTGGAGGACTAGCACCGGGGAGCTGTTTTTT. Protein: CASSQAWRTSTGELFF.

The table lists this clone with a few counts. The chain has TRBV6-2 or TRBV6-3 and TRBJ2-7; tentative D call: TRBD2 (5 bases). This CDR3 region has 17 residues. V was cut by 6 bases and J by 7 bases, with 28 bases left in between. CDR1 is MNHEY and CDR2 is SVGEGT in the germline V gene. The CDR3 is CASSPSRGDTTYDEQYF. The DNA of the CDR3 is TGTGCCAGCAGCCCATCACGGGGAGATACAACCTACGATGAGCAGTACTTC.

The CDR3 region is CASQTGTSGRNEQFF. CDR3 nucleotides: TGTGCCAGCCAGACCGGGACTAGCGGGCGCAATGAGCAGTTCTTC. This chain connects TRBV19 to TRBJ2-1, with 12 bases matching TRBD2. The CDR3 is made up of 15 amino acids. V was pared by 9 bases and J by 6 bases, with 9 bases of the junction left unmatched. Germline CDR1 and CDR2: LNHDA and SQIVND (reference sequence).

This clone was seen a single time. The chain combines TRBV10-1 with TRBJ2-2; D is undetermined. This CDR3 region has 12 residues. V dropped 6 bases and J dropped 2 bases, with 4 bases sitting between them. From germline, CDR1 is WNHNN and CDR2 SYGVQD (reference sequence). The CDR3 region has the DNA TGCGCCAGCAGCTACAACACCGGGGAGCTGTTTTTT. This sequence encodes CASSYNTGELFF.

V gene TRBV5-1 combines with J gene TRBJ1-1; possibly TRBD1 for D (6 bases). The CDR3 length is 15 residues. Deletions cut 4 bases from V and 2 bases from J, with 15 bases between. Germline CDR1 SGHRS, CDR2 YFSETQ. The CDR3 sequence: CASSPLQGSNTEAFF. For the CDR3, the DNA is TGCGCCAGCAGCCCTCTACAGGGTAGTAACACTGAAGCTTTCTTT.

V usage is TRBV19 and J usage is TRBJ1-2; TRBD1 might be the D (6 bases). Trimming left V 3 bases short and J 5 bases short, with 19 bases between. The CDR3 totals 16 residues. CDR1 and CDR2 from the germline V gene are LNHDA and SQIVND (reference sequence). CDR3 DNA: TGTGCCAGTAGTATTAAGGGGACACTCCCTACTTATGGCTACACCTTC. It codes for CASSIKGTLPTYGYTF.

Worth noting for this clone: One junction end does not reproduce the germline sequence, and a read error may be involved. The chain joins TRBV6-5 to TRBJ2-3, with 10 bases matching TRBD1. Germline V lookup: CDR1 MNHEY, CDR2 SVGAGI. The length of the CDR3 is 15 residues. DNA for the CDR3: TGTGCCAGCAATTGGGGACAGGGGCACACAAATACGCAGTATTTT. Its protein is CASNWGQGHTNTQYF.

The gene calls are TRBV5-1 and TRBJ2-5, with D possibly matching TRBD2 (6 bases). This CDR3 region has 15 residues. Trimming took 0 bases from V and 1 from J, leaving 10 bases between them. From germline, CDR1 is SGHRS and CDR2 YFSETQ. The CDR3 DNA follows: TGCGCCAGCAGCTTGGAGGGACTCGCCCAAGAGACCCAGTACTTC. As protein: CASSLEGLAQETQYF. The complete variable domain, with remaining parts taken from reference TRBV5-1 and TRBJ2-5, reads KAGVTQTPRYLIKTRGQQVTLSCSPISGHRSVSWYQQTPGQGLQFLFEYFSETQRNKGNFPGRFSGRQFSNSRSEMNVSTLELGDSALYLCASSLEGLAQETQYFGPGTRLLVL.

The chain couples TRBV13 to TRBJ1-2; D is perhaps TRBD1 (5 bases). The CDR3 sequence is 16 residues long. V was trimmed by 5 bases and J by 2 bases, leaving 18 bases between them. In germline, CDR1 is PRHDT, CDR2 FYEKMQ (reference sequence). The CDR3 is CASSPPRGRENYGYTF. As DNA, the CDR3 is TGTGCCAGCAGCCCACCGAGGGGACGGGAGAACTATGGCTACACCTTC.

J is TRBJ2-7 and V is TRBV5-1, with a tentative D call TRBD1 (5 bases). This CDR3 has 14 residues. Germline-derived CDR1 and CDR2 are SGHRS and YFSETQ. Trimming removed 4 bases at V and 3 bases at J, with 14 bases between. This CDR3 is CASSLYTGFYEQYF. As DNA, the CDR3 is TGCGCCAGCAGCCTGTACACAGGTTTCTACGAGCAGTACTTC.

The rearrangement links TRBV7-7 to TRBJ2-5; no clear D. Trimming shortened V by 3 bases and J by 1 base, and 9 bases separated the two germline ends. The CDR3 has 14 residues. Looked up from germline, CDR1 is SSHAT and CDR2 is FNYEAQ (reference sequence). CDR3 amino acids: CASSFGPSQETQYF. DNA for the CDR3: TGTGCCAGCAGCTTTGGGCCGAGCCAAGAGACCCAGTACTTC.

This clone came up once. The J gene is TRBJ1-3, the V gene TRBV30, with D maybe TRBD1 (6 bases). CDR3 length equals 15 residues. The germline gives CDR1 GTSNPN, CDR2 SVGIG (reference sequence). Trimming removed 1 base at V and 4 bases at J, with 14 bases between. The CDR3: CAWSAQGIAGNTIYF. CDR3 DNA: TGTGCCTGGAGTGCACAGGGAATCGCGGGAAACACCATATATTTT.

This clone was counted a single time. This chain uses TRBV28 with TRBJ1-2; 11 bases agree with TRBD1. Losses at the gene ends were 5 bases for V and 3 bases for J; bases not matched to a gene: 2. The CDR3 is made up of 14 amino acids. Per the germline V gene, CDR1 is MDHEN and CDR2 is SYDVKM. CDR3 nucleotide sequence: TGTGCCAGCAGTCGGACAGGGGGCGACTATGGCTACACCTTC. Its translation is CASSRTGGDYGYTF.

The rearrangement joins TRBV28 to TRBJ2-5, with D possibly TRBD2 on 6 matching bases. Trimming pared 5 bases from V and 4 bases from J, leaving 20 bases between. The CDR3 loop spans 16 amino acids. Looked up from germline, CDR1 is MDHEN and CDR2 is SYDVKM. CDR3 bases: TGTGCCAGCAGTCCCCCGGGACTCCTTGGTTTAGAGACCCAGTACTTC. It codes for CASSPPGLLGLETQYF.

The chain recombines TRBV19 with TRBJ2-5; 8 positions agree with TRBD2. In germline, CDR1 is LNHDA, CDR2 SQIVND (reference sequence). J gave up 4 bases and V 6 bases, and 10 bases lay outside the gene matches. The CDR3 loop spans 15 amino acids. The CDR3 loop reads CASRPRSGGLETQYF. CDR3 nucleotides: TGTGCCAGTAGGCCCCGGAGCGGGGGATTAGAGACCCAGTACTTC.

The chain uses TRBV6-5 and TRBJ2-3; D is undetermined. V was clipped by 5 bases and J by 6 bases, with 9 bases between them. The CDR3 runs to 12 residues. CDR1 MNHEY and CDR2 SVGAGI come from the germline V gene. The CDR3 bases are TGTGCCAGCAGTACTGACTGGGATACGCAGTATTTT. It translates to CASSTDWDTQYF.

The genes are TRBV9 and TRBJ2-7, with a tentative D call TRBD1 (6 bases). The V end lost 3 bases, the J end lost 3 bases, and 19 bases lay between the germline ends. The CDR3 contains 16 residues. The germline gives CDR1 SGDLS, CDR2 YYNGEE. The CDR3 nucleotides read TGTGCCAGCAGCGCCCGAGGGGGAAGGTCTAGCTACGAGCAGTACTTC. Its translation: CASSARGGRSSYEQYF.